The clone carrying this T cell receptor beta chain came up a few times. Its cognate antigen is unknown. The entry originates in a study of cytomegalovirus exposure and HLA in healthy donors. General study findings and limits: Among TCR beta chains of equal frequency, HLA-associated ones were more clonally expanded in a later analysis. Most TCR sequences were seen very rarely across donors, but some public TCRs occurred in many. In vitro assays verified that a few CMV-associated chains recognized CMV antigens specifically.

The PCR employed 60 Vbeta primers together with 13 Jbeta primers. This table comes from immunoSEQ multiplex PCR, and its TCRdb copy is limited to in-frame clones, with some not included. The table lists around 300,000 clones, 70% to 90% of them singletons, with about 2% in the top ten. In germline, CDR1 is MGHRA, CDR2 YSYEKL. The trim removed 0 bases at V and 4 bases at J, leaving 10 bases unmatched. This CDR3 has 19 amino acids. All donors participated as healthy donors of bone marrow. This clonotype was sampled from a woman aged 18-29 years in good health and CMV-seronegative. This chain uses TRBV4-1 with TRBJ2-2; TRBD2 matches at 11 bases. The material sequenced was PBMCs. The CDR3 DNA reads as TGCGCCAGCAGCCAAGAGGGCACTAGCGGGGGTCGGGGCACCGGGGAGCTGTTTTTT. This sequence encodes CASSQEGTSGGRGTGELFF.